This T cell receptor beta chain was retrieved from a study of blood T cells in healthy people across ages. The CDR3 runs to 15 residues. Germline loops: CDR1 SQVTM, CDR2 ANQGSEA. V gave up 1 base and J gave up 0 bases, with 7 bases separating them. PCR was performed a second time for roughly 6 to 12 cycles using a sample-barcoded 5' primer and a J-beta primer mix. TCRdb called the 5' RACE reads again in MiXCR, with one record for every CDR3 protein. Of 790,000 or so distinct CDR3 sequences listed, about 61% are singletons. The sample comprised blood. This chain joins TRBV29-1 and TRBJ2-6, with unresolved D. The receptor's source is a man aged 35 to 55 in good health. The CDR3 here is CSVEGQDSGANVLTF. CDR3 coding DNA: TGCAGCGTTGAAGGCCAGGACTCTGGGGCCAACGTCCTGACTTTC.